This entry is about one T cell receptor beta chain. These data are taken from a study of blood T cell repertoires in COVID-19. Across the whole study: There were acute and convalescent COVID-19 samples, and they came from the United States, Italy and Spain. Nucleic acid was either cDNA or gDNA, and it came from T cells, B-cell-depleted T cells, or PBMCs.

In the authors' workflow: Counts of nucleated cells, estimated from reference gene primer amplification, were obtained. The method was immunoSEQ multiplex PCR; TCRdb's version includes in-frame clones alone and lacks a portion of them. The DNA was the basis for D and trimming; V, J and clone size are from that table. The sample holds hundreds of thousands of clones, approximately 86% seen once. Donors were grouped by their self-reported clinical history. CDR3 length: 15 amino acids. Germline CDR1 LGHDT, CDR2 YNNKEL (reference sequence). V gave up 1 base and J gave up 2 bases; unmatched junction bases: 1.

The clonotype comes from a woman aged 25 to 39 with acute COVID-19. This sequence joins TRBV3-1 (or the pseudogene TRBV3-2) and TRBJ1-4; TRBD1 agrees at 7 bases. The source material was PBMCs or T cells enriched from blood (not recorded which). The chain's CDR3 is CASSQATGTNEKLFF. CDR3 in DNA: TGTGCCAGCAGCCAAGCGACAGGGACTAATGAAAAACTGTTTTTT.